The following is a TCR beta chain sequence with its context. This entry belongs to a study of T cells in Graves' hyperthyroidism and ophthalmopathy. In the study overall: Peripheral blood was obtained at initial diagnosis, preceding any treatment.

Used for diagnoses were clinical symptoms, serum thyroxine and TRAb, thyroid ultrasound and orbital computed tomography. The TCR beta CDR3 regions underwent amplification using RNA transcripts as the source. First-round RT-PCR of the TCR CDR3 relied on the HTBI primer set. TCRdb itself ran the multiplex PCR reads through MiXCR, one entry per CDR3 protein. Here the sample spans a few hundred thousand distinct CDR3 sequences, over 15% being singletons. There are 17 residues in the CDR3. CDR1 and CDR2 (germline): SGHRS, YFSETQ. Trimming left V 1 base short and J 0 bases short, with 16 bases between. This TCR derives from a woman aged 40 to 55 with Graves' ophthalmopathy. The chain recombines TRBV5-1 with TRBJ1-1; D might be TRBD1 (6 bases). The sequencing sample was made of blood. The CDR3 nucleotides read TGCGCCAGCAGCTTGCCCTTCAGGGGCGCTATGAACACTGAAGCTTTCTTT. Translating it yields CASSLPFRGAMNTEAFF.